This TCR beta chain was documented in a study of technical replicates of blood from a few donors. CDR3 length: 13 amino acids. V shed 1 base and J shed 6 bases, with 9 bases lying between them. Germline V gene data show CDR1 as LNHDA and CDR2 as SQIVND (reference sequence). The table came from immunoSEQ multiplex PCR; TCRdb's copy has only in-frame clones and leaves some out. The sample yields about 100,000 clones, over 85% seen once. The specimen sequenced was T cells isolated from PBMCs. The source of this sequence is a human donor in good health. The chain uses TRBV19 and TRBJ1-2, with D possibly TRBD1 on 5 matching bases. The CDR3 region has the DNA TGTGCCAGTAGTATAGGGCCAGGGAATGGCTACACCTTC. Protein: CASSIGPGNGYTF. Combining the CDR3 with reference TRBV19 and TRBJ1-2 gives the whole variable domain DGGITQSPKYLFRKEGQNVTLSCEQNLNHDAMYWYRQDPGQGLRLIYYSQIVNDFQKGDIAEGYSVSREKKESFPLTVTSAQKNPTAFYLCASSIGPGNGYTFGSGTRLTVV.